The 9 T cell receptor beta chains below were found in one sample sequenced in a study of control samples from healthy donors and cancer patients. Produced via immunoSEQ multiplex PCR; TCRdb's table is partial and in-frame only. The sample lists about 190,000 clones, over 80% seen once, with less than 2% in the top ten. Sequencing input: blood. These receptors came from a man aged 25-45 years in good health.

The chain is built from TRBV9 and TRBJ2-2; D is tentatively TRBD1 or TRBD2 (5 bases each). The length of the CDR3 is 15 residues. V lost 0 bases and J lost 0, with 6 bases in between. Germline assignment: CDR1 SGDLS and CDR2 YYNGEE. CDR3 DNA sequence: TGTGCCAGCAGCGTAGGGGACCCGAACACCGGGGAGCTGTTTTTT. It encodes CASSVGDPNTGELFF.

The rearrangement links TRBV4-1 to TRBJ2-1; 16 bases agree with TRBD2. The J segment lost 7 bases and the V segment lost 0 bases, leaving 9 bases of the junction unmatched. The germline V gene has CDR1 MGHRA and CDR2 YSYEKL. There are 19 residues in the CDR3. The DNA of the CDR3 is TGCGCCAGCAGCCAAGATCAGGGGACTAGCGGGGGGGAAAGGAATGAGCAGTTCTTC. Translating it yields CASSQDQGTSGGERNEQFF.

The V call is TRBV19, the J call TRBJ1-2, with 8 bases matching TRBD1. The germline V gene encodes CDR1 LNHDA and CDR2 SQIVND (reference sequence). The trim removed 7 bases at V and 4 bases at J, leaving 5 bases unmatched. This CDR3 region has 13 residues. The CDR3 DNA reads as TGTGCCAGTAACACGGACAGGGTCTATGGCTACACCTTC. Its protein is CASNTDRVYGYTF.

CDR3 residues: CASSLGVGTSTDTQYF. As DNA, the CDR3 is TGTGCCAGCAGCTTAGGGGTGGGCACAAGCACAGATACGCAGTATTTT. The chain is built from TRBV7-9 and TRBJ2-3; D is ambiguous. V lost 1 base, J lost 0 bases, and 11 bases lay in between. Germline CDR1 reads SEHNR; CDR2 reads FQNEAQ (reference sequence). There are 16 residues in the CDR3.

The table lists this clone with a count of one. Written as DNA, the CDR3 is TGTGCCAGCAGCTTATCGGGACAGGGGAACACTGAAGCTTTCTTT. Protein sequence: CASSLSGQGNTEAFF. The chain has TRBV5-6 and TRBJ1-1, with 9 bases matching TRBD1. This CDR3 is built from 15 residues. CDR1 SGHDT and CDR2 YYEEEE come from the germline V gene. Unmatched junction bases numbered 3, after V lost 2 bases and J lost 1 base.

The chain recombines TRBV6-5 with TRBJ1-4; 9 bases fit TRBD1. The CDR3 spans 14 residues. Germline V gene lookup returns CDR1 MNHEY and CDR2 SVGAGI. V shed 6 bases, J shed 8 bases, and the junction held 7 bases outside the gene matches. CDR3 amino acids: CASRLGQGREKLFF. The DNA for the CDR3 is TGTGCCAGCAGACTCGGACAGGGGAGAGAAAAACTGTTTTTT.

The V and J genes are TRBV30 and TRBJ1-6; 11 positions agree with TRBD1. There are 14 residues in the CDR3. Germline CDR1 and CDR2: GTSNPN and SVGIG (reference sequence). The V gene end was trimmed by 3 bases and the J gene end by 8 bases; junction bases not matched to a gene: 3. DNA for the CDR3: TGTGCCTGGAGGGGGACAGGGGGAGATTCACCCCTCCACTTT. Translated: CAWRGTGGDSPLHF.

The sample holds one count of this clone. The chain is built from TRBV6-1 and TRBJ1-4; possible D gene TRBD1, 5 bases. V shed 2 bases and J shed 1 base, with 17 bases lying between them. Looked up from germline, CDR1 is MNHNS and CDR2 is SASEGT. The CDR3 covers 18 residues. This chain's CDR3 is CASSERDHSEKTNEKLFF. CDR3 bases: TGTGCCAGCAGTGAAAGGGACCACTCAGAAAAAACTAATGAAAAACTGTTTTTT.

Here the CDR3 reads CASSRRQAGTGELFF. The CDR3 DNA is TGCGCCAGCAGCAGACGACAGGCGGGCACCGGGGAGCTGTTTTTT. The V gene is TRBV5-1, the J gene TRBJ2-2; maybe TRBD1 (6 bases). The ends were cut back, 4 bases at V and 4 bases at J, with 14 bases in the middle. The germline gives CDR1 SGHRS, CDR2 YFSETQ. The CDR3 covers 15 residues.